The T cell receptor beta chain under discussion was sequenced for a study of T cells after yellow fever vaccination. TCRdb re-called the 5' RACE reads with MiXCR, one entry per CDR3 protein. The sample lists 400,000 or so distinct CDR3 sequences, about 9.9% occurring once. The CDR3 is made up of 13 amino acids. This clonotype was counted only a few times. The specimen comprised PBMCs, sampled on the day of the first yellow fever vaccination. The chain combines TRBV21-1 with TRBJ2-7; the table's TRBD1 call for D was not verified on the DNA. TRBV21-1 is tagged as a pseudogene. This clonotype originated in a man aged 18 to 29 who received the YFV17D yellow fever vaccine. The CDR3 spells CASVLGQFRKQYV. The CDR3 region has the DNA TGTGCCAGCGTCCTGGGACAGTTTAGAAAGCAGTACGTC.